This TCR beta chain was sequenced for a study of blood T cell repertoires in COVID-19. About the research overall: The origin of the acute and convalescent COVID-19 samples was the United States, Italy and Spain.

V was clipped by 4 bases and J by 8 bases, with 6 bases between them. The CDR3 length is 11 residues. CDR1 LGHDT and CDR2 YNNKEL come from the germline V gene (reference sequence). In the original analysis: Amplification of reference gene primers was used by the study to estimate nucleated cell counts. TCRdb's copy holds only in-frame clones and misses some; the assay was immunoSEQ multiplex PCR. V, J and clone size were drawn from that table, and D and trimming were deduced from the DNA. Of 55,000 to 60,000 clones in the sample, under 90% were seen once. The J gene is TRBJ2-1, the V gene TRBV3-1 (or the pseudogene TRBV3-2); D uncertain. This clonotype was obtained from a man aged 35-49 years with active COVID-19. The sequencing input was peripheral blood. Here the CDR3 DNA reads TGTGCCAGCAGCCGAAGCGATGAGCAGTTCTTC. It is translated as CASSRSDEQFF.